This T cell receptor beta chain is from a study of liver allograft versus peripheral blood T cells. Across the study: Graft-liver T cell receptor repertoires were compared against recipient peripheral blood repertoires. Study-wide results and caveats: Differences were reported between the T cell receptor repertoires inside liver allografts and those that were detected in peripheral blood.

V dropped 4 bases and J dropped 5 bases, with 12 bases sitting between them. The CDR3 is made up of 15 amino acids. Per germline, CDR1 MDHEN and CDR2 SYDVKM. TCRdb reanalysed the reads using MiXCR and keeps one entry per CDR3 protein. The sample has about 12,000 distinct CDR3 sequences, under 30% seen once; the top ten hold 2% to 2.5%. The table lists this clonotype with a count of one. Its antigen is not identified. This sequence was found in a human patient who had a liver transplant. Some T cells may have originated in the graft donor. V is TRBV28 and J is TRBJ1-6; D is uncertain. CDR3: CASSSGEADNSPLHF. The CDR3 DNA sequence: TGTGCCAGCAGTTCTGGAGAGGCAGATAATTCACCCCTCCACTTT.